These T cell receptor beta chains were read from a single sample in a study of T cells in localized non-small cell lung cancer. Using immunoSEQ multiplex PCR, the repertoire was profiled, and TCRdb retains in-frame clones only, with some absent. This sample has some 5,800 clones, with roughly 23% found just once. This material consisted of lung tumor tissue, taken before any cancer treatment. The origin of the receptors is a female donor older than 55 with stage I lung adenocarcinoma. Both conserved end residues are part of each CDR3. D genes are given only for firm matches. Rows give clone size only sometimes, using once, few, many, or a class for an expanded clone.

v_call	j_call	d_call	clone_size	cdr3_length	cdr3_aa	cdr3_nt
TRBV6-8	TRBJ2-7	-	medium-sized	14	CASSAVDSSYEQYF	TGTGCCAGCAGTGCCGTGGACAGCTCCTACGAGCAGTACTTC
TRBV19	TRBJ1-3	-	once	14	CASSIGFSGNTIYF	TGTGCCAGTAGTATTGGGTTCTCTGGAAACACCATATATTTT
TRBV19	TRBJ1-1	-	few	14	CASSIRGARTEAFF	TGTGCCAGTAGTATTAGGGGGGCGCGGACTGAAGCTTTCTTT
TRBV18	TRBJ2-7	TRBD2	medium-sized	13	CASTAGGSYEQYF	TGTGCCAGCACAGCGGGAGGGTCCTACGAGCAGTACTTC
TRBV28	TRBJ1-1	-	medium-sized	14	CASSSPSGRQEAFF	TGTGCCAGCAGCTCTCCTTCGGGACGGCAAGAAGCTTTCTTT
TRBV30	TRBJ1-2	-	medium-sized	14	CAWSVKRGDYGYTF	TGTGCCTGGAGTGTAAAGAGGGGCGACTATGGCTACACCTTC
TRBV15	TRBJ1-1	TRBD1	-	14	CATSQNRGGTEAFF	TGTGCCACCAGCCAAAACAGGGGAGGGACTGAAGCTTTCTTT
TRBV18	TRBJ2-1	-	-	13	CASSEAPYNEQFF	TGTGCCAGCTCGGAAGCGCCCTACAATGAGCAGTTCTTC
TRBV28	TRBJ1-3	-	-	12	CASSLPPATIYF	TGTGCCAGCAGTTTACCCCCAGCCACCATATATTTT
TRBV11-3	TRBJ2-1	-	-	14	CASSPTTPGDEQFF	TGTGCCAGCAGCCCTACCACCCCCGGGGATGAGCAGTTCTTC
TRBV5-1	TRBJ2-7	TRBD2	once	16	CASSSTSGRLGGEQYF	TGCGCCAGCAGCTCCACTAGCGGCAGACTCGGGGGTGAGCAGTACTTC
TRBV5-1	TRBJ1-3	-	-	15	CASRQTGSSGNTIYF	TGCGCCAGCAGACAAACAGGGAGCTCTGGAAACACCATATATTTT
TRBV30	TRBJ2-5	-	-	13	CAWSGGAGETQYF	TGTGCCTGGTCAGGAGGGGCCGGAGAGACCCAGTACTTC
TRBV18	TRBJ1-1	-	few	13	CASSPTGEAEAFF	TGTGCCAGCTCACCCACCGGGGAGGCTGAAGCTTTCTTT
TRBV11-3	TRBJ2-7	-	few	14	CASSQTGRAYEQYF	TGTGCCAGCAGTCAGACAGGTAGGGCCTACGAGCAGTACTTC
TRBV19	TRBJ2-7	TRBD1	-	14	CASSEPGQSYEQYF	TGTGCCAGTAGTGAACCGGGACAGAGCTACGAGCAGTACTTC
TRBV11-3	TRBJ2-7	-	-	15	CASSRFRQISYEQYF	TGTGCCAGCAGCCGGTTCAGGCAGATCTCCTACGAGCAGTACTTC
TRBV18	TRBJ1-3	TRBD1	-	16	CASSTGQIHSGNTIYF	TGTGCCAGCTCAACGGGACAGATACACTCTGGAAACACCATATATTTT
TRBV6-8	TRBJ1-2	-	few	15	CASSYSATLPYGYTF	TGTGCCAGCAGTTACTCAGCCACGCTACCATATGGCTACACCTTC
TRBV30	TRBJ1-5	-	once	14	CAWSEPASNQPQHF	TGTGCCTGGAGTGAACCAGCTAGCAATCAGCCCCAGCATTTT
TRBV19	TRBJ2-1	-	few	15	CASSSILASNNEQFF	TGTGCCAGTAGTTCAATCCTAGCGTCTAACAATGAGCAGTTCTTC
TRBV5-1	TRBJ2-7	-	medium-sized	14	CASSPGGISYEQYF	TGCGCCAGCAGCCCCGGGGGTATCTCCTACGAGCAGTACTTC
TRBV29-1	TRBJ2-3	-	-	14	CSVEGGRGADTQYF	TGCAGCGTTGAAGGGGGGCGAGGGGCAGATACGCAGTATTTT
TRBV9	TRBJ2-5	TRBD2	-	16	CASSGELAGEGETQYF	TGTGCCAGCAGTGGGGAACTAGCGGGAGAGGGAGAGACCCAGTACTTC
TRBV6-8	TRBJ2-7	TRBD2	-	16	CASKGSGRVLRYEQYF	TGTGCCAGCAAGGGCAGCGGGAGGGTTCTACGCTACGAGCAGTACTTC
TRBV29-1	TRBJ2-1	TRBD2	-	14	CSVEGVAGGNEQFF	TGCAGCGTTGAAGGGGTAGCGGGAGGCAATGAGCAGTTCTTC
TRBV5-1	TRBJ2-7	-	-	15	CASSLRSGAAYEQYF	TGCGCCAGCAGCTTAAGGAGTGGAGCGGCCTACGAGCAGTACTTC
TRBV28	TRBJ1-1	-	medium-sized	12	CASSFQNTEAFF	TGTGCCAGCAGTTTTCAGAACACTGAAGCTTTCTTT
TRBV5-1	TRBJ2-3	TRBD2	-	15	CASSIAGASTDTQYF	TGCGCCAGCTCCATAGCGGGGGCGAGCACAGATACGCAGTATTTT
TRBV30	TRBJ1-2	-	few	11	CAWSIRYGYTF	TGTGCCTGGAGCATCCGCTATGGCTACACCTTC
TRBV5-1	TRBJ1-4	TRBD1	-	15	CASTWTGGAFEKLFF	TGCGCCAGCACTTGGACAGGGGGCGCATTCGAAAAACTGTTTTTT
TRBV6-8	TRBJ2-3	TRBD2	few	18	CASSDFHGSGSSVDTQYF	TGTGCCAGCAGTGATTTTCATGGTAGCGGGAGTTCCGTAGATACGCAGTATTTT
TRBV12-5	TRBJ2-1	TRBD2	few	11	CASGNSGKQFF	TGTGCCAGCGGTAATAGCGGGAAGCAGTTCTTC
TRBV29-1	TRBJ1-2	TRBD1	-	15	CSVPRQGVPIYGYTF	TGCAGCGTCCCTCGACAGGGAGTCCCAATCTATGGCTACACCTTC
TRBV28	TRBJ2-6	-	-	17	CASRDSLAFSGANVLTF	TGTGCCAGCAGGGATTCTCTAGCGTTCTCTGGGGCCAACGTCCTGACTTTC
TRBV25-1	TRBJ1-3	-	-	16	CASSDPSQGSGNTIYF	TGTGCCAGCAGTGACCCGTCGCAAGGGTCTGGAAACACCATATATTTT
TRBV6-8	TRBJ1-2	-	few	13	CASSYSDNYGYTF	TGTGCCAGCAGTTACTCGGACAACTATGGCTACACCTTC
TRBV11-3	TRBJ1-1	-	few	14	CASSPGQLNTEAFF	TGTGCCAGCAGCCCCGGACAGTTGAACACTGAAGCTTTCTTT
TRBV30	TRBJ2-1	-	-	16	CAWSTPWGVGYNEQFF	TGTGCCTGGAGTACTCCCTGGGGAGTAGGTTACAATGAGCAGTTCTTC
TRBV6-8	TRBJ2-5	TRBD1	few	14	CAISATGAQETQYF	TGTGCCATCAGTGCGACAGGGGCCCAGGAGACCCAGTACTTC
TRBV15	TRBJ2-3	-	-	15	CATSRDLSGTDTQYF	TGTGCCACCAGCAGAGATCTCAGCGGCACAGATACGCAGTATTTT
TRBV6-8	TRBJ2-1	-	-	15	CASSKKPGEADEQFF	TGTGCCAGCAGCAAAAAACCGGGAGAGGCCGATGAGCAGTTCTTC
TRBV13	TRBJ2-1	-	few	14	CASSLESELNEQFF	TGTGCCAGCAGCTTAGAGTCAGAGCTCAATGAGCAGTTCTTC
TRBV6-8	TRBJ2-1	TRBD2	few	15	CASSRGTGGVDEQFF	TGTGCCAGCAGTCGAGGTACGGGAGGGGTCGATGAGCAGTTCTTC